Listed below are T cell receptor beta chains from one sample, sequenced in a study of beta chain features in type 1 diabetes. Sequenced by immunoSEQ multiplex PCR; TCRdb stores in-frame clones only, minus some. This sample carries about 340,000 clones, 8% of them seen once, and the ten largest clones take approximately 0.47%. Material for sequencing was central memory CD4+ T cells from blood. These receptors were taken from a woman in her late teens or twenties in good health. Both conserved end residues are part of each CDR3. A D gene is named only where the DNA matches it firmly. Not all rows give a size; the values are once, few, many and, for expanded clones, a class.

v_gene	d_gene	j_gene	abundance	CDR3aa	CDR3nt
TRBV28	-	TRBJ1-2	few	CASSLSALYGYTF	TGTGCCAGCAGTTTATCCGCGCTCTATGGCTACACCTTC
TRBV10-3	-	TRBJ1-5	-	CATSAPSGGPQHF	TGTGCCACCAGCGCACCCTCCGGGGGGCCCCAGCATTTT
TRBV25-1	-	TRBJ2-2	-	CASSEQDTGELFF	TGTGCCAGCAGTGAGCAGGACACCGGGGAGCTGTTTTTT
TRBV29-1	-	TRBJ2-5	few	CSVAGQHQETQYF	TGCAGCGTTGCGGGACAACACCAAGAGACCCAGTACTTC
TRBV6-1	-	TRBJ1-5	few	CASSNLLLAQHF	TGTGCCAGCAGTAACCTCCTTTTGGCCCAGCATTTT
TRBV6-5	TRBD2	TRBJ2-7	few	CASSYTGTSGTYEQYF	TGTGCCAGCAGTTACACAGGGACTAGCGGGACCTACGAGCAGTACTTC
TRBV7-2	-	TRBJ2-2	few	CASSLAAAVGSGELFF	TGTGCCAGCAGCTTAGCGGCGGCAGTGGGGTCGGGGGAGCTGTTTTTT
TRBV6-6	-	TRBJ1-5	-	CASSYRGTQHF	TGTGCCAGCAGTTACCGAGGTACCCAGCATTTT
TRBV28	-	TRBJ2-5	-	CASSATGFWETQYF	TGTGCCAGCAGTGCTACAGGGTTTTGGGAGACCCAGTACTTC
TRBV5-6	-	TRBJ2-2	few	CASSPQTGELFF	TGTGCCAGCAGCCCACAGACCGGGGAGCTGTTTTTT
TRBV7-2	TRBD2	TRBJ2-7	few	CASSLTPWTSGKVSEQYF	TGTGCCAGCAGCTTAACCCCTTGGACTAGCGGGAAAGTCTCCGAGCAGTACTTC
TRBV6-5	TRBD1	TRBJ2-7	-	CASSYSGTGGFEQYF	TGTGCCAGCAGTTACTCCGGGACAGGGGGCTTCGAGCAGTACTTC
TRBV7-9	TRBD2	TRBJ2-1	few	CASSSVTSGSNDEQFF	TGTGCCAGCAGCTCCGTGACTAGCGGGAGTAACGATGAGCAGTTCTTC
TRBV28	TRBD1	TRBJ2-7	-	CASSLPTGSVEQYF	TGTGCCAGCAGTTTACCGACAGGGTCCGTCGAGCAGTACTTC
TRBV5-1	-	TRBJ2-1	few	CASSPDSVHNEQFF	TGCGCCAGCAGCCCCGACAGCGTCCACAATGAGCAGTTCTTC
TRBV19	-	TRBJ2-1	few	CASSGGQGTKPYNEQFF	TGTGCCAGTAGTGGGGGGCAGGGCACGAAACCCTACAATGAGCAGTTCTTC
TRBV19	-	TRBJ2-1	-	CASSYIGVSEQFF	TGTGCCAGTAGTTATATCGGGGTGAGTGAGCAGTTCTTC
TRBV19	-	TRBJ2-5	-	CASSMAQAQEETQYF	TGTGCCAGTAGTATGGCGCAGGCGCAGGAAGAGACCCAGTACTTC
TRBV19	TRBD1	TRBJ2-4	few	CASSTGGKNIQYF	TGTGCCAGTAGTACAGGGGGCAAAAACATTCAGTACTTC
TRBV5-1	TRBD1	TRBJ1-1	-	CASSRGTVPSPEAFF	TGCGCCAGCAGCAGGGGGACAGTCCCTTCCCCTGAAGCTTTCTTT
TRBV27	-	TRBJ2-7	-	CASSFKGTVSEQYF	TGTGCCAGCAGTTTTAAGGGGACGGTTAGCGAGCAGTACTTC
TRBV5-1	-	TRBJ2-7	few	CASSPGPGRSYEQYF	TGTGCCAGCAGCCCGGGACCGGGCAGGTCCTACGAGCAGTACTTC
TRBV18	-	TRBJ2-6	-	CASSPRVPSFSGANVLTF	TGTGCCAGCTCACCACGGGTCCCTTCGTTCTCTGGGGCCAACGTCCTGACTTTC
TRBV10-3	-	TRBJ2-3	few	CAISKQGSEDTQYF	TGTGCCATCAGCAAACAGGGATCAGAAGATACGCAGTATTTT
TRBV7-8	-	TRBJ2-5	many	CASSLDREETQYF	TGTGCCAGCAGCTTAGACAGGGAAGAGACCCAGTACTTC
TRBV13	-	TRBJ2-2	-	CASSFRGGRTNTGELFF	TGTGCCAGCAGCTTCCGTGGGGGGAGGACGAACACCGGGGAGCTGTTTTTT
TRBV7-9	TRBD2	TRBJ2-2	-	CASSPLAGDTGELFF	TGTGCCAGCAGCCCGCTAGCGGGAGACACCGGGGAGCTGTTTTTT
TRBV5-4	-	TRBJ1-3	few	CASNQKGVEGNTIYF	TGTGCCAGCAACCAAAAGGGGGTGGAAGGAAACACCATATATTTT
TRBV2	-	TRBJ1-4	few	CASSESGVYNEKLFF	TGTGCCAGCAGTGAATCAGGTGTTTATAATGAAAAACTGTTTTTT
TRBV15	-	TRBJ1-2	many	CATSPTGRGGYTF	TGTGCCACCAGCCCGACCGGACGTGGGGGCTACACCTTC
TRBV27	-	TRBJ2-2	few	CASGALGGTGELFF	TGTGCCAGCGGTGCCCTAGGGGGAACCGGGGAGCTGTTTTTT
TRBV4-3	-	TRBJ2-1	few	CASSPQVELAGWVEQFF	TGCGCCAGCAGCCCCCAAGTGGAGCTCGCGGGATGGGTTGAGCAGTTCTTC
TRBV19	-	TRBJ1-5	-	CASQGLSGYRDQPQHF	TGTGCCAGTCAGGGTTTGTCGGGGTATCGGGATCAGCCCCAGCATTTT
TRBV27	-	TRBJ1-2	few	CASRRGQGTLIGYGYTF	TGTGCCAGCAGGCGGGGGCAGGGAACCCTTATTGGCTATGGCTACACCTTC
TRBV11-2	TRBD1	TRBJ1-2	few	CASSRDREYGYTF	TGTGCCAGCAGCCGGGACAGGGAGTATGGCTACACCTTC
TRBV7-2	TRBD1	TRBJ2-3	-	CASSPRQGTDTQYF	TGTGCCAGCAGCCCAAGACAGGGTACAGATACGCAGTATTTT
TRBV25-1	-	TRBJ1-3	few	CASSEAVQGNTIYF	TGTGCCAGCAGTGAGGCGGTTCAAGGAAACACCATATATTTT
TRBV6-1	TRBD1	TRBJ2-7	-	CASSEPNSGGQSSYEQYF	TGTGCCAGCAGTGAACCCAATTCAGGGGGTCAAAGCTCCTACGAGCAGTACTTC
TRBV2	TRBD1	TRBJ2-7	-	CASSGTGRHEQYF	TGTGCCAGCAGTGGGACAGGGCGGCACGAGCAGTACTTC
TRBV5-6	-	TRBJ2-7	-	CASSLGTYEQYF	TGTGCCAGCAGCTTGGGGACCTACGAGCAGTACTTC
TRBV4-3	-	TRBJ1-1	-	CASSQDPVGGRWYSEAFF	TGCGCCAGCAGCCAAGATCCCGTCGGGGGAAGGTGGTATTCTGAAGCTTTCTTT
TRBV7-2	TRBD2	TRBJ2-7	few	CASSPQRERWSPYF	TGTGCCAGCAGCCCGCAGCGGGAGAGGTGGAGTCCGTACTTC
TRBV29-1	-	TRBJ2-5	-	CSVEEASQTQYF	TGCAGCGTTGAAGAGGCATCTCAGACCCAGTACTTC
TRBV5-4	-	TRBJ2-7	-	CASSARGVKPYEQYF	TGTGCCAGCAGCGCGAGGGGGGTCAAACCCTACGAGCAGTACTTC
TRBV10-3	TRBD1	TRBJ2-1	-	CAITGGQGRGEQFF	TGTGCCATCACGGGTGGACAGGGACGAGGTGAGCAGTTCTTC
TRBV4-2	-	TRBJ1-1	-	CASSSQGWTEAFF	TGTGCCAGCAGCTCGCAGGGGTGGACTGAAGCTTTCTTT
TRBV13	-	TRBJ2-3	-	CASSPRERAQYF	TGTGCCAGCAGCCCACGGGAGAGGGCACAGTATTTT
TRBV7-8	TRBD2	TRBJ2-1	many	CASSLANLLAGGPVGYNEQFF	TGTGCCAGCAGCTTAGCAAATTTACTAGCGGGAGGGCCCGTGGGCTACAATGAGCAGTTCTTC
TRBV27	TRBD2	TRBJ2-1	few	CASSRLGLAGGPGVYGEQFF	TGTGCCAGCAGTCGACTAGGACTAGCGGGAGGGCCTGGTGTATACGGTGAGCAGTTCTTC
TRBV11-1	-	TRBJ2-7	-	CASSHPDGYEQYF	TGTGCCAGCAGCCATCCGGACGGCTACGAGCAGTACTTC
TRBV10-2	-	TRBJ2-3	few	CASSEVGTDTQYF	TGCGCCAGCAGTGAAGTTGGCACAGATACGCAGTATTTT